These T cell receptor beta chains were read from a single sample in a study of T cell responses to AZD1222 COVID-19 vaccine. Using immunoSEQ multiplex PCR, the repertoire was profiled, and TCRdb retains in-frame clones only, with some absent. This sample has some 150,000 clones, with 80% to 90% found just once. The material sequenced was peripheral blood, taken on day 0 of AZD1222 vaccination. The receptor source for this set is an adult in good health. CDR3s include the opening cysteine and the closing phenylalanine or tryptophan. Each record gives: D gene, V gene, clone size, J gene, CDR3 DNA, CDR3 protein. The D gene is left open where the match is weak. Not all rows give a size; the values are once, few, many and, for expanded clones, a class.

>NA|TRBV10-1|NA|TRBJ1-3
TGCGCCAGCAGTCCTACCTCGACTGGAAACACCATATATTTT
CASSPTSTGNTIYF
>NA|TRBV6-5|once|TRBJ2-7
TGTGCCAGCAGCTTTACACCGCAAGCCTACGAGCAGTACTTC
CASSFTPQAYEQYF
>TRBD2|TRBV30|NA|TRBJ2-1
TGTGCCTGGAGTGTACTAGCGGGAGCCCATGAGCAGTTCTTC
CAWSVLAGAHEQFF
>NA|TRBV30|few|TRBJ1-5
TGTGCCTGGAGTGTCCCCGGGCTTAGCAATCAGCCCCAGCATTTT
CAWSVPGLSNQPQHF
>NA|TRBV12-3/TRBV12-4|NA|TRBJ1-5
TGTGCCAGCAGTGCTTACAATCAGCCCCAGCATTTT
CASSAYNQPQHF
>NA|TRBV10-3|NA|TRBJ1-6
TGTGCCATCAGTGAGTCGGCCCCTAATTCACCCCTCCACTTT
CAISESAPNSPLHF
>TRBD1|TRBV29-1|NA|TRBJ2-1
TGCAGCGTTGAAGGTGACAGGGCTATTTACAATGAGCAGTTCTTC
CSVEGDRAIYNEQFF
>TRBD1|TRBV6-5|NA|TRBJ2-1
TGTGCCAGCAGTTCCCCCGACAGGGGCAATGAGCAGTTCTTC
CASSSPDRGNEQFF
>NA|TRBV27|NA|TRBJ2-1
TGTGCCAGCACCGGCCCCAGGGTGGGTGCGTTCAATGAGCAGCTCTTC
CASTGPRVGAFNEQLF
>NA|TRBV30|NA|TRBJ1-5
TGTGCCTGGAGTGTAATGTTGGGGGGGGATCAGCCCCAGCATTTT
CAWSVMLGGDQPQHF
>NA|TRBV11-2|once|TRBJ1-2
TGTGCCAGCAGCTTAGGAGAAACCTACTATGGCTACACCTTC
CASSLGETYYGYTF
>NA|TRBV19|NA|TRBJ1-5
TGTGCCAGTCGTAATTCCCCGTCCCCGGGACCCCAGCCCCAGCATTTT
CASRNSPSPGPQPQHF
>TRBD1|TRBV7-8|once|TRBJ2-7
TGTGCCAGCAGCTTATCTGGGACAGTTTACGAGCAGTACTTC
CASSLSGTVYEQYF
>NA|TRBV10-3|NA|TRBJ1-1
TGTGCCATCAGCCAGGACCCGGTCACTGAAGCTTTCTTT
CAISQDPVTEAFF
>NA|TRBV5-8|NA|TRBJ1-2
TGTGCCAGCAGCTTGAAAGCAGGGTGGTATGGCTACACCTTC
CASSLKAGWYGYTF